This T cell receptor (beta chain) was captured in a study of blood T cells in healthy people across ages. It was with a sample-barcoded 5' primer and a J-beta primer mix that a second PCR of about 6 to 11 cycles was run. TCRdb re-called the 5' RACE reads through MiXCR, storing one row per CDR3 protein. The sample yields about 1.5 million distinct CDR3 sequences, about 42% seen once. Sequencing was carried out using blood. The sequence was obtained from a woman aged 18-29 years in good health.

The CDR3 DNA follows: TGCAGTGCTAGCTCGGGGCCGGGGGACGAGCAGTACTTC. It translates to CSASSGPGDEQYF. V usage is TRBV20-1 and J usage is TRBJ2-7; tentative D call: TRBD2 (6 bases). Per germline, CDR1 DFQATT and CDR2 SNEGSKA (reference sequence). The V gene lost 3 bases and the J gene lost 5 bases, with 14 bases spanning the gap. This CDR3 is built from 13 residues.